This T cell receptor beta chain was recorded in a study of human T cells and chemical hapten exposure. Study background: Recorded diagnoses among the mostly female patients were alopecia areata, totalis or universalis.

Germline V lookup: CDR1 DFQATT, CDR2 SNEGSKA (reference sequence). Unmatched junction bases numbered 12, after V lost 2 bases and J lost 5 bases. The CDR3 length is 16 residues. The time point was: patch test 3, about 24 weeks after DPC sensitization. Treatment described: therapeutic diphenylcyclopropenone sensitization with weekly scalp DPC. The study enrolled 18 to 70-year-old alopecia patients suitable for DPC. This clonotype was seen at least ten times. TCRdb fed the RACE reads into MiXCR, producing one record per CDR3 protein. The sample has about 82,000 distinct CDR3 sequences, around 13% seen once.

The sample here was whole blood, taken in connection with sensitization to the hapten diphenylcyclopropenone (DPC). The receptor comes from a woman in her fifties or sixties with alopecia areata. Some clones in this sample may be carry-over from other donors' samples. The chain combines TRBV20-1 with TRBJ2-4, with 7 bases fitting TRBD2. Written as DNA, the CDR3 is TGCAGTGCTAGACCTGTGGGCGGGAGATGGGAAAACATTCAGTACTTC. This codes for CSARPVGGRWENIQYF.